One T cell receptor (beta chain) is described in this entry. These data come from a study of blood T cells in healthy people across ages. For the study at large: Template-switching capture recovered about one barcoded beta molecule per two T cells.

Per germline, CDR1 SGHTA and CDR2 FQGNSA. The length of the CDR3 is 12 residues. V was clipped by 1 base and J by 8 bases, with 9 bases between them. With a J-beta primer mix and a sample-barcoded 5' primer, a second PCR ran about 7 to 12 cycles. TCRdb re-analysed the 5' RACE reads in MiXCR, keeping a single row per CDR3 protein. Of about 1.7 million distinct CDR3 sequences in the sample, 28% were seen once. This chain connects TRBV7-2 to TRBJ2-7, with D uncertain. Specimen: blood. The TCR sequence derives from a woman in her twenties or thirties in good health. CDR3 amino acids: CASSLGPSQQYF. Here the CDR3 DNA reads TGTGCCAGCAGCTTAGGTCCGAGTCAGCAGTACTTC.